This T cell receptor beta chain was recorded in a study of cytomegalovirus exposure and HLA in healthy donors (dated by TCRdb to 2016 to 2017). For context, the study as a whole: A later analysis indicated that the roughly 130 validation repertoires were generated on the platform also employed for the 650 to 850 repertoires of the first cohort. The aim of the study was to test whether cataloging public T cell receptors could identify signatures of past pathogen exposure. In addition to the first cohort of hundreds of subjects, a separate validation cohort of 120 different subjects was used. High-throughput TCR immunosequencing, statistical association of individual TCRs with disease status, and machine learning were combined to predict cytomegalovirus infection status. The full study reports these points: Most TCR sequences were seen in very few donors, while some public TCRs were found in many individuals. It was suggested by the authors that the approach could potentially be generalized to other disease states and immunological phenotypes. In a later analysis, TCRs clustered in the first cohort were found to also tend to co-occur in the 110 or so validation repertoires, with 94% of cluster scores above 0. The study listed approximately 160 TCR beta chains as associated with cytomegalovirus. Three of the identified cytomegalovirus-associated TCR beta chains were confirmed in vitro to be specific for cytomegalovirus antigens. A later analysis had no HLA typing for the validation cohort, so co-occurrence there was scored across all 110 or so repertoires. The classifier was reported to diagnose cytomegalovirus status with high specificity and sensitivity in both the original and validation cohorts.

The germline V gene yields SGHRS for CDR1 and YFSETQ for CDR2. The V and J ends are trimmed by 4 bases and 2 bases, leaving 12 bases between them. Including cysteine and phenylalanine, the CDR3 has 14 amino acids. Only the CDR3 region is kept as DNA, spanning 42 bases read in frame from base 1. The method behind the library was the immunoSEQ multiplex PCR assay. Per the original workflow: A statistical classification framework was built to diagnose cytomegalovirus status from the catalog of TCR beta chain sequences. TCRdb retrieved this table from immuneACCESS and kept in-frame rearrangements only. Not all clones are present; in checked studies, unresolved V genes account for under half, and no reason is known for the remainder. That table furnishes V, J and clone size, whereas the DNA furnished D and trimming. The table for this sample lists about 120,000 clones; around 87% of them were counted only once. Jointly, the top ten make up roughly 6.3% of the sample.

The donors belonged to the validation cohort of over a hundred subjects, which was separate from the approximately 700-subject first cohort. For this clone: Its antigen target is currently unknown. No much larger clonotype is one base removed from it; base qualities were not supplied.

The sample consisted of PBMCs. The TCR comes from a woman between 18 and 30 years old in good health and CMV-seropositive. The sequence links TRBV5-1 to TRBJ1-2, with no confidently assigned D gene. The CDR3 sequence is CASSLTGANYGYTF. DNA sequence: TGCGCCAGCAGCCTGACCGGAGCCAACTATGGCTACACCTTC.